Shown below are 10 T cell receptor beta chains from a single sample sequenced in a study of blood T cell repertoires in COVID-19. This table comes from immunoSEQ multiplex PCR, and its TCRdb copy is limited to in-frame clones, with some not included. Of about 170,000 clones in the sample, approximately 87% were seen once. The source material was peripheral blood. Every receptor here comes from a man aged 18 to 30 with active or convalescent COVID-19.

The chain links TRBV27 to TRBJ2-7; D gene uncertain. Trimming removed 6 bases at V and 3 bases at J, with 12 bases between. Per the germline V gene, CDR1 is MNHEY and CDR2 is SMNVEV (reference sequence). CDR3 length: 13 residues. DNA of the CDR3: TGTGCCAGCAGACCCCGATCTAGCTACGAGCAGTACTTC. It yields the protein CASRPRSSYEQYF.

CDR3 DNA: TGTGCCAGCAGATCTAGCGGGGCGGGTACAGATACGCAGTATTTT. Its protein product is CASRSSGAGTDTQYF. This chain uses TRBV2 with TRBJ2-3; the match to TRBD2 covers 9 bases. Germline assignment: CDR1 SNHLY and CDR2 FYNNEI. The CDR3 has 15 amino acids. With 6 bases clipped from V and 3 bases from J, the junction kept 7 bases outside the gene matches.

V is TRBV12-3 or TRBV12-4 and J is TRBJ1-3; tentative D call: TRBD1 (6 bases). V lost 4 bases and J lost 8, with 12 bases in between. The CDR3 is 13 residues long. DNA of the CDR3: TGTGCCAGCAGTTCACAGACAGGCGACACCATATATTTT. Residues: CASSSQTGDTIYF.

Here the CDR3 reads CASSRRRPTGVETQYF. The CDR3 coding sequence is TGTGCCAGCAGCCGCCGGCGGCCTACAGGGGTAGAGACCCAGTACTTC. The V call is TRBV14, the J call TRBJ2-5, with TRBD1 matching 7 bases. This CDR3 contains 16 residues. V shed 4 bases and J 4 bases; nucleotides not matched to a gene: 12. From germline, CDR1 is SGHDN and CDR2 FVKESK.

The V gene is TRBV7-9, the J gene TRBJ1-1, with 7 bases matching TRBD1. From germline, CDR1 is SEHNR and CDR2 FQNEAQ (reference sequence). The CDR3 spans 15 residues. J lost 0 bases, V lost 5 bases, and 6 bases had no gene match. This CDR3 reads CASSLLDRVNTEAFF. DNA of the CDR3: TGTGCCAGCAGCCTTCTCGACAGGGTGAACACTGAAGCTTTCTTT.

V is TRBV6-5 and J is TRBJ2-1, with 10 nucleotides matching TRBD2. The CDR3 sequence is 15 residues long. Germline values: CDR1 MNHEY, CDR2 SVGAGI. V was pared by 2 bases and J by 4 bases, with 2 bases of the junction left unmatched. In DNA, the CDR3 is TGTGCCAGCAGTTACCTAGCGGGAGATTACAATGAGCAGTTCTTC. It yields the protein CASSYLAGDYNEQFF.

V is TRBV7-8 and J is TRBJ1-1; TRBD1 is a possible D gene (5 bases). The germline gives CDR1 SGHVS, CDR2 FQNEAQ. Trimming removed 5 bases from V and 3 bases from J, with 10 bases in between. The CDR3 is 13 amino acids. The CDR3 is CASSREGYTEAFF. DNA of the CDR3: TGTGCCAGCAGCCGGGAGGGGTACACTGAAGCTTTCTTT.

Details on this clone: This sample also contains other DNA sequences that code for the same CDR3. The chain is built from TRBV10-3 and TRBJ2-3; 11 bases fit TRBD2. Germline V gives CDR1 ENHRY, CDR2 SYGVKD. The CDR3 covers 15 residues. Trimming cost V 6 bases and J 2 bases; bases outside gene matches: 4. The CDR3 spells CAISTSGGATDTQYF. CDR3 sequence (DNA): TGTGCCATCAGCACTAGCGGGGGAGCCACAGATACGCAGTATTTT.

The chain links TRBV5-1 to TRBJ1-1; no firm D call. Germline V gene data show CDR1 as SGHRS and CDR2 as YFSETQ. The germline V and J ends were trimmed by 5 bases and 0 bases, with 14 bases remaining between them. The CDR3 has 15 amino acids. The DNA of the CDR3 is TGCGCCAGCAGTCGCCTTGATTCTATGAACACTGAAGCTTTCTTT. Encoded protein: CASSRLDSMNTEAFF.

The rearrangement links TRBV28 to TRBJ1-5; tentatively, D is TRBD1 (5 bases). Germline V CDR1 and CDR2: MDHEN, SYDVKM. V lost 8 bases to trimming and J lost 1 base, with 9 bases between them. CDR3 length: 13 residues. The CDR3 region is CASVGHSNQPQHF. Here the CDR3 DNA reads TGTGCCAGCGTCGGACACAGCAATCAGCCCCAGCATTTT.